This T cell receptor beta chain was profiled in a study of cytomegalovirus exposure and HLA in healthy donors. The CDR3 is made up of 14 amino acids. After removal of 4 bases from V and 7 bases from J, the junction contained 8 bases not matched to a gene. Germline V gives CDR1 MNHEY, CDR2 SVGAGI. TCRdb keeps only in-frame clones here, not all; method: immunoSEQ multiplex PCR. The sample contains fewer than 350,000 clones, approximately 88% of which appear only once. This sequence was found in a woman between 18 and 30 years old in good health and CMV-seronegative. Sequenced sample: PBMCs. The J gene is TRBJ1-2, the V gene TRBV6-5, with 8 bases fitting TRBD1. The CDR3 bases are TGTGCCAGCAGTTCATCAGGGGGCTTTTTTGGCTACACCTTC. Translated: CASSSSGGFFGYTF.